The clone carrying this T cell receptor beta chain has only one observation. The data are from a study of CD8 T cells in Susac syndrome. The CDR3 is made up of 18 amino acids. CDR1 is MNHEY, CDR2 SVGEGT, per germline. Germline trimming cut 5 bases from V and 8 bases from J; bases unmatched to any gene: 21. A quantity of about 0.5 to 1 ug RNA underwent reverse transcription using random hexamers. TCRdb fed the immunoSEQ multiplex PCR reads into MiXCR, producing one record per CDR3 protein. The top ten clones hold under 0.15% of a sample with some 450,000 distinct CDR3 sequences, around 85% of them seen once.

This TCR was recovered from a human donor with multiple sclerosis. Input material: CD8+ T cells from PBMCs. The rearrangement joins TRBV6-2 or TRBV6-3 to TRBJ2-1; 7 bases map to TRBD2. The CDR3 sequence: CASSDQLAAQSRLHEQFF. The CDR3 DNA reads as TGTGCCAGCAGTGACCAGCTAGCGGCCCAATCTCGTTTGCATGAGCAGTTCTTC.